This entry features one T cell receptor beta chain sequence. The antigen remains unidentified. Recipients were bled about 28 days pretransplant and at posttransplant days 30, 100, 180. Sequencing used immunoSEQ multiplex PCR; TCRdb keeps in-frame clones, though not all of them. The table records about 13,000 clones, 80% to 95% of them present only once. These data come from a study of T cell clonotyping in hematopoietic cell transplantation. General study points: Cells were unsorted, so CD4 and CD8 contributions were not separated. At the given depth, recipient repertoires were over 95% de novo clonotypes.

This TCR was recovered from a female patient between 50 and 60 years old who had an allogeneic stem cell transplant from an unrelated donor, so the T cells may come from the graft donor. Some clones in this sample may be carry-over from other donors' samples. The sequencing here drew on PBMCs, taken 100 days after allogeneic stem cell transplant.

Here the CDR3 reads CASSELTGGGQPQHF. DNA for the CDR3: TGTGCCAGCAGTGAATTAACAGGGGGCGGTCAGCCCCAGCATTTT. The V gene is TRBV2, the J gene TRBJ1-5; TRBD1 matches 9 bases. Germline CDR1 and CDR2: SNHLY and FYNNEI. The CDR3 is made up of 15 amino acids. Trimming removed 2 bases from V and 6 bases from J; junction bases left unmatched: 5. The full variable domain, with the rest looked up from reference TRBV2 and TRBJ1-5, is EPEVTQTPSHQVTQMGQEVILRCVPISNHLYFYWYRQILGQKVEFLVSFYNNEISEKSEIFDDQFSVERPDGSNFTLKIRSTKLEDSAMYFCASSELTGGGQPQHFGDGTRLSIL.